The 16 T cell receptor beta chains presented below share a single source sample, sequenced in a study of T cells in Graves' hyperthyroidism and ophthalmopathy. RNA transcripts yielded amplified TCR beta CDR3 regions. An initial round of RT-PCR targeting the TCR CDR3 relied on the HTBI primer set. TCRdb called the multiplex PCR reads again in MiXCR, with one record for every CDR3 protein. Among around 190,000 distinct CDR3 sequences, about a sixth were seen once, and the ten largest hold roughly 29%. Sequencing was carried out using blood. The receptors stem from a woman aged 45 to 65 with Graves' hyperthyroidism.

This clonotype is a singleton in its sample. The chain couples TRBV5-8 to TRBJ2-1; 10 bases line up with TRBD2. The CDR3 is 19 residues long. Germline CDR1 SGHTS, CDR2 YDEGEE. V lost 1 base and J lost 4; bases outside the gene matches: 14. The CDR3 region is CASSLLVAGGTSRYNEQFF. In nucleotides, the CDR3 is TGTGCCAGCAGCTTGTTGGTAGCGGGGGGCACCTCCAGGTACAATGAGCAGTTCTTC.

This clonotype was observed many times. The chain is built from TRBV27 and TRBJ1-4; D gene unclear. Germline V gene data show CDR1 as MNHEY and CDR2 as SMNVEV (reference sequence). V was trimmed by 9 bases and J by 7 bases, leaving 15 bases between them. The CDR3 sequence is 13 residues long. The CDR3 protein is CASRRIRGEKLFF. As DNA, the CDR3 is TGTGCCAGTCGGCGCATCCGGGGTGAAAAACTGTTTTTT.

J is TRBJ1-1 and V is TRBV9; tentatively, D is TRBD1 (6 bases). The V end was cut by 4 bases, the J end by 4 bases, with 17 bases between. The CDR3 has 15 amino acids. CDR1 is SGDLS and CDR2 is YYNGEE in the germline V gene. CDR3 amino acids: CASSPRWGGGTEAFF. In DNA form, the CDR3 reads TGTGCCAGCAGCCCCCGGTGGGGAGGGGGCACTGAAGCTTTCTTT.

This clonotype was seen repeatedly, ten times or more. This chain links TRBV5-1 with TRBJ1-5; D may be TRBD1 (5 bases). Germline V gene lookup returns CDR1 SGHRS and CDR2 YFSETQ. The CDR3 has 13 residues. V was pared by 4 bases and J by 4 bases, with 9 bases between. In DNA form, the CDR3 reads TGCGCCAGCAGCGGGGACCCTAATCAGCCCCAGCATTTT. Translating it yields CASSGDPNQPQHF.

This clonotype was seen ten or more times. J is TRBJ1-3 and V is TRBV2, with D unclear. From germline, CDR1 is SNHLY and CDR2 FYNNEI. The CDR3 loop spans 13 amino acids. The V and J ends lost 8 bases and 0 bases respectively, with 8 bases between them. The CDR3 sequence is CASGPNSGNTIYF. CDR3 bases: TGTGCCAGCGGACCCAACTCTGGAAACACCATATATTTT.

This chain links TRBV3-1 with TRBJ2-7; weak D call: TRBD1 (5 bases). The CDR3 is 14 amino acids. Trimming pared 4 bases from V and 2 bases from J, leaving 12 bases between. Germline values: CDR1 LGHDT, CDR2 YNNKEL (reference sequence). The CDR3 reads CASSPGPGTYEQYF. CDR3 sequence (DNA): TGTGCCAGCAGCCCAGGGCCGGGCACCTACGAGCAGTACTTC.

This clonotype was observed at least ten times. The V and J genes are TRBV5-1 and TRBJ2-7; 7 bases align to TRBD1. The germline V gene has CDR1 SGHRS and CDR2 YFSETQ. V lost 0 bases to trimming and J lost 5 bases; unmatched junction nucleotides: 2. The CDR3 runs to 13 residues. In DNA form, the CDR3 reads TGCGCCAGCAGCTTGGGGGACAGAAACGAGCAGTACTTC. This sequence encodes CASSLGDRNEQYF. The full variable domain, in which reference TRBV5-1 and TRBJ2-7 provide the parts outside the CDR3, is KAGVTQTPRYLIKTRGQQVTLSCSPISGHRSVSWYQQTPGQGLQFLFEYFSETQRNKGNFPGRFSGRQFSNSRSEMNVSTLELGDSALYLCASSLGDRNEQYFGPGTRLTVT.

This clonotype was detected many times. The chain recombines TRBV7-9 with TRBJ1-2; 9 nucleotides match TRBD1. Germline loops: CDR1 SEHNR, CDR2 FQNEAQ (reference sequence). The CDR3 sequence is 16 residues long. Germline trimming cut 4 bases from V and 5 bases from J; bases unmatched to any gene: 11. CDR3 protein: CASSSGTGFASYGYTF. DNA of the CDR3: TGTGCCAGCAGCTCAGGGACAGGGTTTGCTTCTTATGGCTACACCTTC.

In its sample, this clonotype was seen many times. The rearrangement links TRBV28 to TRBJ1-2, with D possibly TRBD1 on 5 matching bases. This CDR3 has 13 amino acids. V lost 6 bases to trimming and J lost 3 bases, with 11 bases between them. Looked up from germline, CDR1 is MDHEN and CDR2 is SYDVKM. DNA of the CDR3: TGTGCCAGCAGCCCCGACAGATACTATGGCTACACCTTC. Its protein product is CASSPDRYYGYTF.

This clonotype was observed at least ten times. The chain links TRBV19 to TRBJ1-5, with D hard to call. Germline CDR1 reads LNHDA; CDR2 reads SQIVND (reference sequence). The germline V and J ends were trimmed by 2 bases and 3 bases, with 11 bases remaining between them. CDR3 size: 15 residues. The DNA of the CDR3 is TGTGCCAGTAGTATACGGCACCCACTCAATCAGCCCCAGCATTTT. Its translation is CASSIRHPLNQPQHF.

This clonotype was picked up many times. CDR3 sequence reads: CASSGLAGASYNEQFF. CDR3 sequence (DNA): TGTGCCAGCAGCGGACTAGCGGGGGCCTCCTACAATGAGCAGTTCTTC. This chain uses TRBV7-9 with TRBJ2-1; 13 bases match TRBD2. The V segment lost 5 bases and the J segment 0 bases; nucleotides outside the gene matches: 1. Germline V gives CDR1 SEHNR, CDR2 FQNEAQ (reference sequence). CDR3 size: 16 residues.

The V and J genes are TRBV19 and TRBJ2-1, with TRBD1 as a possible D gene (5 bases). V gave up 6 bases and J gave up 7 bases, with 13 bases separating them. From germline, CDR1 is LNHDA and CDR2 SQIVND (reference sequence). The length of the CDR3 is 13 residues. The CDR3 here is CASSLQGRNEQFF. CDR3 sequence (DNA): TGTGCCAGTAGCCTTCAGGGAAGGAATGAGCAGTTCTTC.

There are a few counts of this clonotype. The chain links TRBV5-6 to TRBJ2-1, with unresolved D. Germline V gene sequence: CDR1 SGHDT, CDR2 YYEEEE. V was pared by 0 bases and J by 7 bases, with 11 bases between. This CDR3 contains 14 residues. CDR3 in DNA: TGTGCCAGCAGCTTGGCCCCCGCGGCAAATGAGCAGTTCTTC. Its protein product is CASSLAPAANEQFF.

This clonotype was detected many times. The chain has TRBV28 and TRBJ1-1, with 7 positions matching TRBD1. Per germline, CDR1 MDHEN and CDR2 SYDVKM. This CDR3 is built from 15 residues. The junction had 8 bases not matched to a gene; V was cut back by 6 bases and J by 1 base. The CDR3 loop is CASRRHDRENTEAFF. As DNA, the CDR3 is TGTGCCAGCAGACGACACGACAGGGAGAACACTGAAGCTTTCTTT.

This clonotype was observed at least ten times. V is TRBV5-1 and J is TRBJ2-2; D tentatively fits TRBD1 or TRBD2 (5 bases each). Trimming pared 0 bases from V and 17 bases from J, leaving 14 bases between. This CDR3 is built from 12 residues. The germline gives CDR1 SGHRS, CDR2 YFSETQ. The CDR3 sequence is CASSLGSGPLFF. DNA for the CDR3: TGCGCCAGCAGCTTGGGATCGGGGCCGCTCTTTTTT.

The table lists this clonotype with many counts. This sequence joins TRBV3-1 and TRBJ1-1, with D possibly being TRBD1 (6 bases). CDR3 length: 15 amino acids. The V and J ends lost 1 base and 5 bases respectively, with 14 bases between them. CDR1 and CDR2 from the germline V gene are LGHDT and YNNKEL (reference sequence). The CDR3 sequence: CASSQGWGGWTEAFF. The CDR3 DNA reads TGTGCCAGCAGCCAAGGGTGGGGGGGCTGGACTGAAGCTTTCTTT.